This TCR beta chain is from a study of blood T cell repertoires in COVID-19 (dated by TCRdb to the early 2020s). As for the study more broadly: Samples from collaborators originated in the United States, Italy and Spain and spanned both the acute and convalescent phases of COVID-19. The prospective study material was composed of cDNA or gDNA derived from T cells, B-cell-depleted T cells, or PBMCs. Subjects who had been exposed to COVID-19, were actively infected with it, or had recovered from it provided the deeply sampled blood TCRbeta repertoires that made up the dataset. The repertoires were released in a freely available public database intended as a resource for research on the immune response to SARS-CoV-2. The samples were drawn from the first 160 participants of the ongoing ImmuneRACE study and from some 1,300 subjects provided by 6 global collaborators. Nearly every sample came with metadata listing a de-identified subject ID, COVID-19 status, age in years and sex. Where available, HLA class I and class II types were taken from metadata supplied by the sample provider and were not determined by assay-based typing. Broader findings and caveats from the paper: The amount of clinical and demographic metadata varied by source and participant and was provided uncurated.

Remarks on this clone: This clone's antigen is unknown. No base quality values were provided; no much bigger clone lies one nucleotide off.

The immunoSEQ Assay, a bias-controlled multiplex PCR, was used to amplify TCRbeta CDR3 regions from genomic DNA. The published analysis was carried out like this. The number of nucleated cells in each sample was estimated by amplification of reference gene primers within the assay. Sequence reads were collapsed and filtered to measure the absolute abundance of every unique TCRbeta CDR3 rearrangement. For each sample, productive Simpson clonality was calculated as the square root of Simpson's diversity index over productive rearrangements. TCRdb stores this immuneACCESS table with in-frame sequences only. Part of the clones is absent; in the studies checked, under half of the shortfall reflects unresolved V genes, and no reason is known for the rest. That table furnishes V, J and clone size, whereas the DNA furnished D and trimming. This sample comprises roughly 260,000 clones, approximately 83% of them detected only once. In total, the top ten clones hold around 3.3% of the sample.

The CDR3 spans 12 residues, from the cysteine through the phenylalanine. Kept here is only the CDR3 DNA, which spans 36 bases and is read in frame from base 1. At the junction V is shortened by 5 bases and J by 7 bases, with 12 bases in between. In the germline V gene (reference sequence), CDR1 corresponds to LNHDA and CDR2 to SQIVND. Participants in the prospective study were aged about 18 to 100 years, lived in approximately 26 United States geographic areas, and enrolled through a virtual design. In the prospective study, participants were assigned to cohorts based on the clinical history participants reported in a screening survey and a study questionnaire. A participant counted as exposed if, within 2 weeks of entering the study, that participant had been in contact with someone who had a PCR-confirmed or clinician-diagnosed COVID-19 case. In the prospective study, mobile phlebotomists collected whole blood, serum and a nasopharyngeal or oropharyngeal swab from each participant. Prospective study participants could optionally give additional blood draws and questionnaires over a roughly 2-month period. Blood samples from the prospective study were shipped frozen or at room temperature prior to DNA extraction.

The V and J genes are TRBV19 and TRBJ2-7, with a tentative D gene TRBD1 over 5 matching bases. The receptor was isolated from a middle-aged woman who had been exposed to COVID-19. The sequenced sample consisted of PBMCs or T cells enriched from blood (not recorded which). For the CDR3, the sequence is CASSSQGLEQYF. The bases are TGTGCCAGTAGTTCCCAGGGTTTGGAGCAGTACTTC.